The 20 T cell receptor beta chains below come from one sample, sequenced in a study of cytomegalovirus exposure and HLA in healthy donors. PCR amplification relied on 60 Vbeta primers (plus 13 Jbeta primers). Clones were sequenced by immunoSEQ multiplex PCR, and TCRdb holds only the in-frame ones, with some missing. The sample lists around 130,000 clones; approximately 85% were seen once. The sample was PBMCs. The receptors stem from a boy between 10 and 17 years old in good health and CMV-seronegative.

This sequence joins TRBV7-2 and TRBJ1-6; TRBD1 is a possible D gene (5 bases). Looked up from germline, CDR1 is SGHTA and CDR2 is FQGNSA. This CDR3 comprises 15 residues. V dropped 5 bases and J dropped 3 bases, with 11 bases sitting between them. The CDR3 nucleotides are TGTGCCAGCAGCGGTCGGGGGAACTATAATTCACCCCTCCACTTT. It specifies CASSGRGNYNSPLHF.

J is TRBJ2-5 and V is TRBV10-1, with TRBD2 identical over 7 bases. Germline V gives CDR1 WNHNN, CDR2 SYGVQD (reference sequence). The CDR3 sequence is 18 residues long. V gave up 1 base and J gave up 1 base; unmatched junction bases: 12. In nucleotides, the CDR3 is TGCGCCAGCAGTGAGTGGGGGTCGAGGGAGGGTGGCCAAGAGACCCAGTACTTC. Translating gives CASSEWGSREGGQETQYF.

The chain has TRBV5-4 and TRBJ1-1; D gene uncertain. The CDR3 sequence is 13 residues long. In germline, CDR1 is SGHNT, CDR2 YYREEE (reference sequence). Between the trimmed V and J ends, which lost 4 bases and 6 bases, there was a span of 13 bases. CDR3 nucleotide sequence: TGTGCCAGCAGCCTCAACCCGGGATCTGAAGCTTTCTTT. Amino acid sequence: CASSLNPGSEAFF. Supplemented by reference TRBV5-4 and TRBJ1-1, the full variable domain reads ETGVTQSPTHLIKTRGQQVTLRCSSQSGHNTVSWYQQALGQGPQFIFQYYREEENGRGNFPPRFSGLQFPNYSSELNVNALELDDSALYLCASSLNPGSEAFFGQGTRLTVV.

The gene calls are TRBV30 and TRBJ2-7, with 8 bases aligning to TRBD1. CDR3 size: 15 residues. V dropped 0 bases and J dropped 6; count of bases not matched to a gene: 10. The germline V gene has CDR1 GTSNPN and CDR2 SVGIG (reference sequence). This CDR3 reads CAWSVRRQGAAEQYF. In DNA, the CDR3 is TGTGCCTGGAGTGTACGTCGGCAGGGGGCTGCCGAGCAGTACTTC.

The CDR3 is CASSAHQGNTIYF. The CDR3 DNA reads as TGTGCCAGCAGCGCACACCAGGGGAACACCATATATTTT. The chain recombines TRBV9 with TRBJ1-3, with D tentatively TRBD1 (6 bases). The V end was cut by 3 bases, the J end by 7 bases, with 11 bases between. CDR1 SGDLS and CDR2 YYNGEE come from the germline V gene. The CDR3 loop spans 13 amino acids.

The CDR3 bases are TGTGCCAGCAGCGCTTTCGGAGCACCCACAGATACGCAGTATTTT. Residues: CASSAFGAPTDTQYF. J is TRBJ2-3 and V is TRBV9; D not certain. V dropped 3 bases and J dropped 2 bases, with 13 bases sitting between them. This CDR3 contains 15 residues. The germline gives CDR1 SGDLS, CDR2 YYNGEE.

CDR3 residues: CASSSGQVRETQYF. The CDR3 DNA follows: TGTGCCAGCAGCTCCGGACAGGTTCGAGAGACCCAGTACTTC. The V and J genes are TRBV7-3 and TRBJ2-5; TRBD1 aligns across 7 bases. CDR1 and CDR2 from the germline V gene are SGHTA and FQGTGA. J gave up 4 bases and V 4 bases, and 6 bases lay outside the gene matches. CDR3 length: 14 residues. Together with reference TRBV7-3 and TRBJ2-5, the CDR3 gives the full variable domain: GAGVSQTPSNKVTEKGKYVELRCDPISGHTALYWYRQSLGQGPEFLIYFQGTGAADDSGLPNDRFFAVRPEGSVSTLKIQRTERGDSAVYLCASSSGQVRETQYFGPGTRLLVL.

This clone was seen only a few times. V usage is TRBV27 and J usage is TRBJ1-5; 7 nucleotides match TRBD1. Germline V gene lookup returns CDR1 MNHEY and CDR2 SMNVEV (reference sequence). CDR3 size: 14 residues. V was clipped by 5 bases and J by 7 bases; unmatched bases: 8. This chain's CDR3 is CASSTDRERQPQHF. CDR3 nucleotide sequence: TGTGCCAGCAGTACAGACAGGGAGCGCCAGCCCCAGCATTTT.

On this clone: At one boundary the junction diverges from the germline segment, which might be a read error. The chain recombines TRBV7-7 with TRBJ2-1; 11 bases line up with TRBD2. CDR3 length: 16 amino acids. In germline, CDR1 is SSHAT, CDR2 FNYEAQ (reference sequence). In DNA form, the CDR3 reads TGTGCTAGCAGCCGGACTAGCGGGTTCTCCTACAATGAGCAGTTCTTC. Translation: CASSRTSGFSYNEQFF. The full variable domain, with the rest looked up from reference TRBV7-7 and TRBJ2-1, is GAGVSQSPRYKVTKRGQDVTLRCDPISSHATLYWYQQALGQGPEFLTYFNYEAQPDKSGLPSDRFSAERPEGSISTLTIQRTEQRDSAMYRCASSRTSGFSYNEQFFGPGTRLTVL.

As DNA, the CDR3 is TGTGCCAGCAGCGTAGCCGGCACTACCTACGAGCAGTACTTC. Its translation is CASSVAGTTYEQYF. The V and J genes are TRBV9 and TRBJ2-7; no firm D call. V was pared by 0 bases and J by 2 bases, with 9 bases between. The CDR3 contains 14 residues. Germline V gene sequence: CDR1 SGDLS, CDR2 YYNGEE.

The DNA for the CDR3 is TGCGCCAGCAGTGACTCCTTAAATGAAGCTTTCTTT. It translates to CASSDSLNEAFF. The chain uses TRBV5-1 and TRBJ1-1; D gene unclear. Germline CDR1 is SGHRS and CDR2 is YFSETQ. The V and J ends lost 5 bases and 7 bases respectively, with 12 bases between them. CDR3 length: 12 residues.

The chain combines TRBV19 with TRBJ2-1; weak D call: TRBD1 (6 bases). The germline CDR1 and CDR2 sequences are LNHDA and SQIVND (reference sequence). The V end lost 3 bases, the J end lost 3 bases, and 18 bases lay between the germline ends. The CDR3 length is 17 residues. The CDR3 DNA reads TGTGCCAGTAGTATGGAGGTATGGACAGATTACTACAATGAGCAGTTCTTC. It is translated as CASSMEVWTDYYNEQFF.

This clone was detected only once. This rearrangement joins TRBV18 to TRBJ1-5; D may be TRBD1 (5 bases). Per the germline V gene, CDR1 is KGHSH and CDR2 is LQKENI. The CDR3 is 15 amino acids. With 3 bases removed from V and 3 bases from J, the gap between germline ends came to 12 bases. The CDR3 coding sequence is TGTGCCAGCTCACCCAGCCAGGGTTACAATCAGCCCCAGCATTTT. Protein product: CASSPSQGYNQPQHF.

The genes are TRBV4-3 and TRBJ2-3; D remains unclear. The CDR3 length is 11 residues. The germline V gene has CDR1 LGHNA and CDR2 YSLEER. Trimming cost V 3 bases and J 5 bases, with 3 bases left between them. CDR3 sequence (DNA): TGCGCCAGCAGCCAGAGAGATACGCAGTATTTT. Encoded protein: CASSQRDTQYF.

This chain uses TRBV7-3 with TRBJ2-5, with 7 nucleotides matching TRBD2. This CDR3 contains 16 residues. The trim removed 2 bases at V and 2 bases at J, leaving 8 bases unmatched. The germline CDR1 and CDR2 sequences are SGHTA and FQGTGA. This chain's CDR3 is CASSLAAGVSQETQYF. DNA for the CDR3: TGTGCCAGCAGCTTAGCGGCGGGAGTGAGTCAAGAGACCCAGTACTTC.

The chain links TRBV19 to TRBJ2-1; 8 nucleotides line up with TRBD2. Germline CDR1 is LNHDA and CDR2 is SQIVND (reference sequence). The CDR3 covers 14 residues. The V and J ends lost 9 bases and 8 bases, in that order; junction bases with no gene match: 12. The CDR3 DNA follows: TGTGCCAGCTCACCGGGAGGGTATAGGGATGAGCAGTTCTTC. Translation: CASSPGGYRDEQFF.

With regard to this clone: Other DNA sequences in this specimen translate into the identical CDR3. The rearrangement uses TRBV27 and TRBJ2-7; 10 bases fit TRBD2. Germline V gene lookup returns CDR1 MNHEY and CDR2 SMNVEV (reference sequence). The V segment lost 6 bases and the J segment 4 bases; nucleotides outside the gene matches: 3. The CDR3 totals 13 residues. Here the CDR3 reads CASSLAGVYEQYF. Written as DNA, the CDR3 is TGTGCCAGCAGCCTAGCGGGAGTGTACGAGCAGTACTTC.

The V and J genes are TRBV5-1 and TRBJ2-7; 9 bases line up with TRBD1. This CDR3 spans 14 amino acids. Germline CDR1 and CDR2: SGHRS and YFSETQ. Germline trimming cut 1 base from V and 3 bases from J; bases unmatched to any gene: 2. CDR3 in amino acids: CASSLRDRDYEQYF. CDR3 bases: TGCGCCAGCAGCTTGCGGGACAGGGACTACGAGCAGTACTTC.

V and J are TRBV28 and TRBJ1-2; D is unresolved. In germline, CDR1 is MDHEN, CDR2 SYDVKM. The CDR3 runs to 12 residues. The germline V and J ends were trimmed by 5 bases and 0 bases, with 4 bases remaining between them. Here the CDR3 reads CASSPSNYGYTF. The CDR3 coding sequence is TGTGCCAGCAGTCCGTCTAACTATGGCTACACCTTC.

The chain uses TRBV5-1 and TRBJ2-5; D is ambiguous. The V end lost 4 bases, the J end lost 2 bases, and 9 bases lay between the germline ends. The CDR3 extends over 13 amino acids. Germline V CDR1 and CDR2: SGHRS, YFSETQ. In DNA form, the CDR3 reads TGCGCCAGCAGCCCTGTGGCTCAAGAGACCCAGTACTTC. It codes for CASSPVAQETQYF.